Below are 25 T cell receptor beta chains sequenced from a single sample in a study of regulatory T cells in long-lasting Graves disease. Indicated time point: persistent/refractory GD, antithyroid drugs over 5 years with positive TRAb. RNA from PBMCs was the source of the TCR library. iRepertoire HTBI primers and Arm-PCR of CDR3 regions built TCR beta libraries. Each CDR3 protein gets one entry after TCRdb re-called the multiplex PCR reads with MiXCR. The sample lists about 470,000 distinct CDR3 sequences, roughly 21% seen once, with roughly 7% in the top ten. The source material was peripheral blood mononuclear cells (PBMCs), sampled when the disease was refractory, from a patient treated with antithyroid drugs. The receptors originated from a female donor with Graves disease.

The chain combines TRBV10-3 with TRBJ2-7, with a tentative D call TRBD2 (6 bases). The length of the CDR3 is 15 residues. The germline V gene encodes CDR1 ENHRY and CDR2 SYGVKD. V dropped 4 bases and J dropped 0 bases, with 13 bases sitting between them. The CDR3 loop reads CAISGARGTSYEQYF. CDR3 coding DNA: TGTGCCATCAGTGGTGCTCGGGGGACCTCCTACGAGCAGTACTTC.

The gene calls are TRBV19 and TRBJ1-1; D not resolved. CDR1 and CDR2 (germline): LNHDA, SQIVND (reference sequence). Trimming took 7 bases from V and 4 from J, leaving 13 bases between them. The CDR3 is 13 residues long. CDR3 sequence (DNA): TGTGCCAGTACCCCGCGAAGGGCCACTGAAGCTTTCTTT. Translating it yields CASTPRRATEAFF.

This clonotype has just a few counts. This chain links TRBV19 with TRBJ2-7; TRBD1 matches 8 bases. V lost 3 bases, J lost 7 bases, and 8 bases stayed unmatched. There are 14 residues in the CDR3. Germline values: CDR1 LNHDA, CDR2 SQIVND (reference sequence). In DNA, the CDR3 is TGTGCCAGTAGTATTGGGCAGGGGGCGGGGGAGCAGTACTTC. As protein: CASSIGQGAGEQYF.

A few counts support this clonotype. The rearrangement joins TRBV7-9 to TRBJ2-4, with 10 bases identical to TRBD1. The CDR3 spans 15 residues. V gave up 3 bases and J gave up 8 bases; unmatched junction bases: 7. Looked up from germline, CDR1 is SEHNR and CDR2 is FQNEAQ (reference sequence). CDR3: CASSLETGGRDIQYF. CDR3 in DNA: TGTGCCAGCAGCTTGGAGACAGGGGGCCGGGACATTCAGTACTTC.

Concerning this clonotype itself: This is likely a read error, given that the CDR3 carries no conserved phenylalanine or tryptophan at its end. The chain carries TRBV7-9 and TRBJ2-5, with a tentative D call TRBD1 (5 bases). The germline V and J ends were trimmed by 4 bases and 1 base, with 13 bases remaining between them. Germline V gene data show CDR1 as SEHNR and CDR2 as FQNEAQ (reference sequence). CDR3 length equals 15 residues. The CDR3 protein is CASSSSGHSQETQYS. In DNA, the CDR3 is TGTGCCAGCAGCTCCAGTGGACACTCCCAAGAGACCCAGTACTCC.

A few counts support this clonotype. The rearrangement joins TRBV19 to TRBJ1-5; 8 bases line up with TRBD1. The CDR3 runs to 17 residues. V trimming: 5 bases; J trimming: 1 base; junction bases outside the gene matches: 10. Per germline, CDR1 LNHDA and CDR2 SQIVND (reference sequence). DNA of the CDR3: TGTGCCAGTAGTCCAAGGACAGGGTTTGAGAGCAATCAGCCCCAGCATTTT. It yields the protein CASSPRTGFESNQPQHF.

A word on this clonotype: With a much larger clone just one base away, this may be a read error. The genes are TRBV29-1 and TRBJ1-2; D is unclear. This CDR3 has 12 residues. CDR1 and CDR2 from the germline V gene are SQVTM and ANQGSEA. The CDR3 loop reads CSVERGSYSYTF. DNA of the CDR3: TGCAGCGTTGAACGGGGTTCCTATAGCTACACCTTC.

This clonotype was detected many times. The CDR3 DNA sequence: TGTGCCAGCAGCCCCCGAGACCACCTAGAAAAACTGTTTTTT. Amino acid sequence: CASSPRDHLEKLFF. The V and J genes are TRBV28 and TRBJ1-4; no reliable D call. Germline CDR1 reads MDHEN; CDR2 reads SYDVKM. Trimming stripped 6 bases from V and 8 bases from J, with 16 bases between. The CDR3 sequence is 14 residues long. The variable domain in full, completed from reference TRBV28 and TRBJ1-4, reads DVKVTQSSRYLVKRTGEKVFLECVQDMDHENMFWYRQDPGLGLRLIYFSYDVKMKEKGDIPEGYSVSREKKERFSLILESASTNQTSMYLCASSPRDHLEKLFFGSGTQLSVL.

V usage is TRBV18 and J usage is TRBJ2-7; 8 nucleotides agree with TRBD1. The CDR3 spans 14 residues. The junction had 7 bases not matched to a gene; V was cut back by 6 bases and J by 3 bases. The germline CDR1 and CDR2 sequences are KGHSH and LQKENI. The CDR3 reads CASSQGAPGYEQYF. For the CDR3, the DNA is TGTGCCAGCTCGCAGGGGGCGCCTGGCTACGAGCAGTACTTC.

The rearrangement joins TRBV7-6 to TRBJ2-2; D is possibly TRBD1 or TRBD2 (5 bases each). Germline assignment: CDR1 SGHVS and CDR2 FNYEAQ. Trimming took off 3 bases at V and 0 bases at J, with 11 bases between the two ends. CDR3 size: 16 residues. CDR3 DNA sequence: TGTGCCAGCAGCTTCGGGACCGACCCGAACACCGGGGAGCTGTTTTTT. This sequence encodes CASSFGTDPNTGELFF.

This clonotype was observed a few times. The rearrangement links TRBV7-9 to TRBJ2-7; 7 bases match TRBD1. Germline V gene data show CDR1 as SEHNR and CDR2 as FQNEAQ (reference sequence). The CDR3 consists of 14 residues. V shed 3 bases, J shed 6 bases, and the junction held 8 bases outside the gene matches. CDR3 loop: CASSLGQGVLEQYF. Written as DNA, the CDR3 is TGTGCCAGCAGCTTGGGGCAGGGGGTCCTCGAGCAGTACTTC. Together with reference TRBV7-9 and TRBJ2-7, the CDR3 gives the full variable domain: DTGVSQNPRHKITKRGQNVTFRCDPISEHNRLYWYRQTLGQGPEFLTYFQNEAQLEKSRLLSDRFSAERPKGSFSTLEIQRTEQGDSAMYLCASSLGQGVLEQYFGPGTRLTVT.

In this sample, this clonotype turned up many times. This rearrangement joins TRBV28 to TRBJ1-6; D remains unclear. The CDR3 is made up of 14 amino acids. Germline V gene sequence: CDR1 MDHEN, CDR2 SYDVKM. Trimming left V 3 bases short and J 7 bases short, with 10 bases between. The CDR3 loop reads CASSFSLPNSPLHF. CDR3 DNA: TGTGCCAGCAGTTTCTCTCTTCCCAATTCACCCCTCCACTTT.

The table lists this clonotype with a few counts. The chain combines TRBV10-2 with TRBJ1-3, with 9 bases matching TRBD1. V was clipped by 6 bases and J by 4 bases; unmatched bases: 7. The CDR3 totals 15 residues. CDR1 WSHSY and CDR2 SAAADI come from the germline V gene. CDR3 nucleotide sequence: TGCGCCAGCAGCCGGGGACAGGGTAACGGAAACACCATATATTTT. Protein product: CASSRGQGNGNTIYF.

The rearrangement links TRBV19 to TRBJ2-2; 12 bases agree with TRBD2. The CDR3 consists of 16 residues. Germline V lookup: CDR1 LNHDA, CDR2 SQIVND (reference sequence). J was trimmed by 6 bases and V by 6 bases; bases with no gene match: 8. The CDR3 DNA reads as TGTGCCAGTAGCCCACTAGCGGGGGGCCCTCCCGGGGAGCTGTTTTTT. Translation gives CASSPLAGGPPGELFF. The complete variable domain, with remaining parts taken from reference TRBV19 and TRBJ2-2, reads DGGITQSPKYLFRKEGQNVTLSCEQNLNHDAMYWYRQDPGQGLRLIYYSQIVNDFQKGDIAEGYSVSREKKESFPLTVTSAQKNPTAFYLCASSPLAGGPPGELFFGEGSRLTVL.

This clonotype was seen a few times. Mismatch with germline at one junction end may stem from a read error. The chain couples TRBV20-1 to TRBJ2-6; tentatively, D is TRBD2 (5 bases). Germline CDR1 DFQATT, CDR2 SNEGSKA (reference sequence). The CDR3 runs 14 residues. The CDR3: CSAGEGSGANVLTF. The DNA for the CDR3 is TGCAGTGCTGGAGAGGGCTCTGGGGCCAACGTCCTGACTTTC.

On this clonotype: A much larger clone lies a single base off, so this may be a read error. CDR3 nucleotides: TGTGCCACCAGGAGGGGGCAAGGGACCCAGTACTTC. Amino acid sequence: CATRRGQGTQYF. The chain recombines TRBV28 with TRBJ2-5; possibly TRBD1 for D (7 bases). CDR3 size: 12 residues. Germline CDR1 and CDR2: MDHEN and SYDVKM.

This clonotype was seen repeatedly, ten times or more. DNA for the CDR3: TGTGCCAGCAGTTTATCGGCGGGGGGGGCGGGACAGCCCCAGCATTTT. Encoded protein: CASSLSAGGAGQPQHF. This rearrangement joins TRBV28 to TRBJ1-5; possibly TRBD1 for D (6 bases). The CDR3 has 16 amino acids. CDR1 is MDHEN, CDR2 SYDVKM, per germline. V was shortened by 1 base and J by 7 bases, with 17 bases between the two germline ends.

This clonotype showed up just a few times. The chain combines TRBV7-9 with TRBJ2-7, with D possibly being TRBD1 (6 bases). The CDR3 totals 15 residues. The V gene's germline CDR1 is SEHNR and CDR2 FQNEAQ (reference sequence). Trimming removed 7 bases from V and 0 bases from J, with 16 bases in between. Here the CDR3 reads CASTPPGQYSYEQYF. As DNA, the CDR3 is TGTGCCAGCACCCCCCCGGGACAATACTCCTACGAGCAGTACTTC.

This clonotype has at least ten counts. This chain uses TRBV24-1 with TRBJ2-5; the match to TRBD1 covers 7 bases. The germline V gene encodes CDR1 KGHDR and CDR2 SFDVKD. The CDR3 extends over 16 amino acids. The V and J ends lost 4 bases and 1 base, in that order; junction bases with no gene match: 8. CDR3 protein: CATSDRGTEFQETQYF. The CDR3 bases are TGTGCCACCAGTGACCGTGGGACAGAGTTCCAAGAGACCCAGTACTTC.

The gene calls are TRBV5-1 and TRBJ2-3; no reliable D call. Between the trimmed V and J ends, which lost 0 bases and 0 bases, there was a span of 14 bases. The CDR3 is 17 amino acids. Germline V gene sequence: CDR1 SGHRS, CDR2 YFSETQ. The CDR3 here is CASSLARSRASTDTQYF. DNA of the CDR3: TGCGCCAGCAGCTTGGCCAGATCTAGGGCAAGCACAGATACGCAGTATTTT.

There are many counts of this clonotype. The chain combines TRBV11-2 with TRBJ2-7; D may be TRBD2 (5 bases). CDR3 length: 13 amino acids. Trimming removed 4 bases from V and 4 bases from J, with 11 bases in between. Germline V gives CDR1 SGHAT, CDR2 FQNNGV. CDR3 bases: TGTGCCAGCAGCTGGGCACGGGAATACGAGCAGTACTTC. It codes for CASSWAREYEQYF.

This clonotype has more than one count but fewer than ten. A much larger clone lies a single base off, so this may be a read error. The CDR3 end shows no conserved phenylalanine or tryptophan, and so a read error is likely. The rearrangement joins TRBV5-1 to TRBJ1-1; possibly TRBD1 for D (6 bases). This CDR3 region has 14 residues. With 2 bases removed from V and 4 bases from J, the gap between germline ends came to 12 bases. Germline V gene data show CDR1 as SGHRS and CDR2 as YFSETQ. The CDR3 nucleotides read TGCGCCAGCAGCTTTCGGGGGCAGGGCACTGAAGCTTTCTCT. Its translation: CASSFRGQGTEAFS.

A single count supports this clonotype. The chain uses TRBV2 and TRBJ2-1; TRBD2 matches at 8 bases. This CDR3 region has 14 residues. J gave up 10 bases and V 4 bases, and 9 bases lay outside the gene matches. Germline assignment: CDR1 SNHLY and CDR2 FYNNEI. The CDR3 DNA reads TGTGCCAGCAGTGGAAAGCCGGGAGGGAGGGAGCAGTTCTTC. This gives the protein CASSGKPGGREQFF.

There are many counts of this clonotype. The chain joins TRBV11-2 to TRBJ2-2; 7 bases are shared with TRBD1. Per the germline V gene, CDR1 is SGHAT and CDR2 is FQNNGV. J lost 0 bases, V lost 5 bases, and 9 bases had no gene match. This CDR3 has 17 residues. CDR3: CASSRPMDRSNTGELFF. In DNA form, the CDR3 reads TGTGCCAGCAGCCGACCAATGGACAGGTCGAACACCGGGGAGCTGTTTTTT.

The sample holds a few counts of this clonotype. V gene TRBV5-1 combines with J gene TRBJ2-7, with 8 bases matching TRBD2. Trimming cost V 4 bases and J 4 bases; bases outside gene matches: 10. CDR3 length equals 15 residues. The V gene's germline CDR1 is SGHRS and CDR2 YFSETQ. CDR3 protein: CASSPTGGDGYEQYF. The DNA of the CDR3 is TGCGCCAGCAGCCCTACGGGAGGGGACGGTTACGAGCAGTACTTC. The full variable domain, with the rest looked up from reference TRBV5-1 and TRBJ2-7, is KAGVTQTPRYLIKTRGQQVTLSCSPISGHRSVSWYQQTPGQGLQFLFEYFSETQRNKGNFPGRFSGRQFSNSRSEMNVSTLELGDSALYLCASSPTGGDGYEQYFGPGTRLTVT.